These 17 T cell receptor beta chains were sequenced from one sample in a study of blood T cell repertoires in COVID-19. Measured with immunoSEQ multiplex PCR; TCRdb has only the in-frame clones, and not every one. This table holds over 150,000 clones, 80% to 90% found once. Sequenced sample: PBMCs or T cells enriched from blood (not recorded which). The receptors were gathered from a man aged 50-59 years who had recovered from COVID-19.

This clone was recorded only once. The V and J genes are TRBV11-1 and TRBJ2-7; D not certain. CDR3 size: 12 residues. Per the germline V gene, CDR1 is SGHAT and CDR2 is FQDESV (reference sequence). V shed 5 bases and J shed 3 bases, with 8 bases lying between them. DNA of the CDR3: TGTGCCAGCAGCGTGAGCTACTACGAGCAGTACTTC. It translates to CASSVSYYEQYF. The full variable domain, in which reference TRBV11-1 and TRBJ2-7 provide the parts outside the CDR3, is EAEVAQSPRYKITEKSQAVAFWCDPISGHATLYWYRQILGQGPELLVQFQDESVVDDSQLPKDRFSAERLKGVDSTLKIQPAELGDSAMYLCASSVSYYEQYFGPGTRLTVT.

This clone showed up just a few times. J is TRBJ2-7 and V is TRBV12-5; TRBD1 matches 7 bases. V shed 6 bases, J shed 0 bases, and the junction held 5 bases outside the gene matches. This CDR3 comprises 14 residues. Germline V lookup: CDR1 LGHNT, CDR2 FRNRAP. The CDR3 nucleotides read TGTGCTAGTGGCCCGGGACAGCCCTCCTACGAGCAGTACTTC. This encodes CASGPGQPSYEQYF.

The table lists this clone with a few counts. The chain joins TRBV7-9 to TRBJ1-2; D remains ambiguous. Deletions cut 2 bases from V and 4 bases from J, with 14 bases between. Per the germline V gene, CDR1 is SEHNR and CDR2 is FQNEAQ (reference sequence). The length of the CDR3 is 15 residues. The CDR3 region is CASSLPDTFIYGYTF. CDR3 bases: TGTGCCAGCAGCTTACCAGACACGTTTATCTATGGCTACACCTTC.

The chain couples TRBV7-2 to TRBJ1-4; D remains unclear. This CDR3 region has 15 residues. V gave up 2 bases and J gave up 4 bases, with 11 bases separating them. The germline CDR1 and CDR2 sequences are SGHTA and FQGNSA. The CDR3 region is CASSLFSQNNEKLFF. CDR3 bases: TGTGCCAGCAGCTTATTTAGCCAGAATAATGAAAAACTGTTTTTT.

The chain combines TRBV5-1 with TRBJ1-4; D may be TRBD1 (5 bases). The CDR3 consists of 13 residues. V was pared by 5 bases and J by 2 bases, with 7 bases between. Germline CDR1 is SGHRS and CDR2 is YFSETQ. The CDR3 loop reads CASRGGTNEKLFF. In nucleotides, the CDR3 is TGCGCCAGCAGGGGGGGGACTAATGAAAAACTGTTTTTT.

The CDR3 reads CASRPNLGQGTYNEQFF. The CDR3, as DNA: TGTGCCAGCAGACCGAATTTGGGACAGGGGACTTACAATGAGCAGTTCTTC. The chain combines TRBV11-2 with TRBJ2-1; TRBD1 matches 10 bases. The CDR3 has 17 amino acids. The J segment lost 4 bases and the V segment lost 6 bases, leaving 12 bases of the junction unmatched. In germline, CDR1 is SGHAT, CDR2 FQNNGV.

The chain recombines TRBV7-2 with TRBJ1-1, with 8 bases matching TRBD1. CDR1 is SGHTA and CDR2 is FQGNSA in the germline V gene. The junction had 10 bases not matched to a gene; V was cut back by 0 bases and J by 1 base. The CDR3 loop spans 18 amino acids. This CDR3 reads CASSLADRGRRGNTEAFF. The CDR3 DNA reads TGTGCCAGCAGCTTAGCTGACAGGGGACGAAGGGGGAACACTGAAGCTTTCTTT.

This clone was seen a single time. The chain links TRBV9 to TRBJ2-5, with 10 nucleotides matching TRBD2. Germline lookup yields CDR1 SGDLS and CDR2 YYNGEE. The CDR3 is 16 amino acids. V was clipped by 0 bases and J by 1 base; unmatched bases: 3. The CDR3 spells CASSVGSGGTQETQYF. DNA for the CDR3: TGTGCCAGCAGCGTAGGTAGCGGGGGGACCCAAGAGACCCAGTACTTC.

The gene calls are TRBV7-9 and TRBJ1-2; 7 nucleotides agree with TRBD1. V lost 2 bases, J lost 1 base, and 4 bases stayed unmatched. The V gene's germline CDR1 is SEHNR and CDR2 FQNEAQ (reference sequence). The CDR3 has 15 amino acids. The DNA of the CDR3 is TGTGCCAGCAGCTTAAGTCGACAGGGTAACTATGGCTACACCTTC. It codes for CASSLSRQGNYGYTF.

V gene TRBV6-2 or TRBV6-3 combines with J gene TRBJ2-1; D remains ambiguous. V was cut by 2 bases and J by 7 bases, with 12 bases left in between. Germline V gene sequence: CDR1 MNHEY, CDR2 SVGEGT. The CDR3 is 14 amino acids. The chain's CDR3 is CASSYADQANEQFF. Here the CDR3 DNA reads TGTGCCAGCAGTTACGCCGATCAAGCGAATGAGCAGTTCTTC.

The chain uses TRBV5-8 and TRBJ2-2; weak D call: TRBD1 (6 bases). The CDR3 loop spans 15 amino acids. Germline CDR1 and CDR2: SGHTS and YDEGEE. V lost 0 bases, J lost 5 bases, and 11 bases lay in between. CDR3 region: CASSLVGADTGELFF. The DNA for the CDR3 is TGTGCCAGCAGCTTGGTGGGGGCGGATACCGGGGAGCTGTTTTTT.

The rearrangement uses TRBV4-1 and TRBJ2-1, with 7 bases lining up with TRBD1. Looked up from germline, CDR1 is MGHRA and CDR2 is YSYEKL. CDR3 length equals 16 residues. The ends lost 1 base at V and 7 bases at J; junction bases unmatched: 10. CDR3 DNA sequence: TGCGCCAGCAGCCAAGGGAATACAGGGGTTTGGAATGAGCAGTTCTTC. This gives the protein CASSQGNTGVWNEQFF.

The rearrangement links TRBV14 to TRBJ1-1; D is undetermined. The CDR3 contains 15 residues. Germline loops: CDR1 SGHDN, CDR2 FVKESK. The ends were cut back, 2 bases at V and 4 bases at J, with 14 bases in the middle. DNA for the CDR3: TGTGCCAGCAGCCAAATGGGAGGGTTATCCACTGAAGCTTTCTTT. Translated, it gives CASSQMGGLSTEAFF. Using reference TRBV14 and TRBJ1-1 for the parts outside the CDR3, the full variable domain is EAGVTQFPSHSVIEKGQTVTLRCDPISGHDNLYWYRRVMGKEIKFLLHFVKESKQDESGMPNNRFLAERTGGTYSTLKVQPAELEDSGVYFCASSQMGGLSTEAFFGQGTRLTVV.

The chain combines TRBV5-4 with TRBJ1-1; 9 bases align to TRBD1. CDR1 and CDR2 (germline): SGHNT, YYREEE (reference sequence). Trimming took 2 bases from V and 5 from J; bases not matched to a gene: 7. The CDR3 length is 15 residues. The CDR3: CASSFPGTGYTEAFF. The DNA for the CDR3 is TGTGCCAGCAGCTTCCCCGGGACAGGGTATACTGAAGCTTTCTTT.

This chain links TRBV7-9 with TRBJ1-3, with 7 bases aligning to TRBD1. Germline V CDR1 and CDR2: SEHNR, FQNEAQ (reference sequence). The CDR3 sequence is 15 residues long. Trimming at V came to 3 bases and at J to 4 bases, leaving 6 bases not matched to a gene. The CDR3 region has the DNA TGTGCCAGCAGCTTGGTGCCGGGACAGGGAAACACCATATATTTT. Residues: CASSLVPGQGNTIYF.

The chain carries TRBV27 and TRBJ2-1; the match to TRBD1 covers 8 bases. V shed 3 bases and J 3 bases; nucleotides not matched to a gene: 7. Germline V lookup: CDR1 MNHEY, CDR2 SMNVEV (reference sequence). There are 16 residues in the CDR3. CDR3 sequence (DNA): TGTGCCAGCAGTTTCTCGCCAGGGGGCAACTACAATGAGCAGTTCTTC. Its protein is CASSFSPGGNYNEQFF.

This chain connects TRBV7-2 to TRBJ2-1; 10 nucleotides line up with TRBD2. Germline V lookup: CDR1 SGHTA, CDR2 FQGNSA. The CDR3 consists of 18 residues. The ends lost 2 bases at V and 0 bases at J; junction bases unmatched: 7. CDR3 sequence: CASSLPTSGVSSYNEQFF. Written as DNA, the CDR3 is TGTGCCAGCAGCTTACCTACTAGCGGGGTTAGCTCCTACAATGAGCAGTTCTTC. Complete variable domain (other parts from reference TRBV7-2 and TRBJ2-1): GAGVSQSPSNKVTEKGKDVELRCDPISGHTALYWYRQSLGQGLEFLIYFQGNSAPDKSGLPSDRFSAERTGGSVSTLTIQRTQQEDSAVYLCASSLPTSGVSSYNEQFFGPGTRLTVL.